This T cell receptor (beta chain) comes out of a study of T-cell memory formation after mild COVID-19. Study-wide points: Clones which contracted sat mainly in CM and EM if CD4+, and in EMRA if CD8+. Detection of some responders pre-infection suggested pre-existing cross-reactive memory T cells participated. Second-wave clones peaking on day 37 lacked confirmed SARS-CoV-2 specificity.

There are a few counts of this clonotype. Its antigen is not known. V dropped 4 bases and J dropped 8; count of bases not matched to a gene: 9. The CDR3 runs to 14 residues. The germline V gene has CDR1 LGHDT and CDR2 YNNKEL (reference sequence). The 5'RACE method, run with constant-segment primers, produced TCR alpha and TCR beta cDNA libraries (carrying sample barcodes and UMIs). MiXCR, applied by TCRdb to the 5' RACE reads, yields one record per CDR3 protein. The sample shows under 200,000 distinct CDR3 sequences, 11% of them seen only once. This TCR was recovered from a man aged 18 to 35 who had mild COVID-19 (a few samples of this study predate the infection). Cell type and time point are not known. This chain links TRBV3-1 with TRBJ1-1; 8 nucleotides match TRBD1. Specimen: PBMCs or a T cell subset sorted from them (not recorded which). The CDR3 reads CASSPQGGVSEAFF. Written as DNA, the CDR3 is TGTGCCAGCAGCCCACAGGGGGGTGTGTCGGAAGCTTTCTTT.